The 28 T cell receptor beta chains in this list originate from one sample, sequenced in a study of blood T cell repertoires in COVID-19. Libraries were prepared by immunoSEQ multiplex PCR; TCRdb keeps only in-frame clonotypes and omits some of them. This table holds approximately 220,000 clones, roughly four fifths found once. Source material: PBMCs or T cells enriched from blood (not recorded which). The receptors were sampled from a woman in her forties or fifties who had been exposed to COVID-19.

A single count supports this clone. The chain links TRBV13 to TRBJ1-1; D perhaps matches TRBD1 (5 bases). The V end was cut by 5 bases, the J end by 4 bases, with 14 bases between. Germline V gives CDR1 PRHDT, CDR2 FYEKMQ (reference sequence). This CDR3 region has 14 residues. The CDR3 nucleotides are TGTGCCAGCAGCCCCAGAGCGGGACTCACTGAAGCTTTCTTT. Translating it yields CASSPRAGLTEAFF.

The chain is built from TRBV4-2 and TRBJ2-3; 11 nucleotides line up with TRBD1. Germline assignment: CDR1 LGHNA and CDR2 YNFKEQ. Trimming cost V 3 bases and J 5 bases; bases outside gene matches: 7. The CDR3 is 16 amino acids. The CDR3 DNA is TGTGCCAGCAGCCATGCGGGACAGGGGGATTTAGATACGCAGTATTTT. This gives the protein CASSHAGQGDLDTQYF.

This rearrangement joins TRBV5-6 to TRBJ2-5, with 7 positions matching TRBD2. CDR3 size: 16 residues. The germline CDR1 and CDR2 sequences are SGHDT and YYEEEE. Losses at the gene ends were 4 bases for V and 0 bases for J; bases not matched to a gene: 9. The CDR3 sequence is CASSVPSGPDQETQYF. The CDR3 region has the DNA TGTGCCAGCAGCGTCCCTAGCGGACCCGACCAAGAGACCCAGTACTTC.

The chain couples TRBV19 to TRBJ2-4; perhaps TRBD1 as D (8 bases). V was cut by 6 bases and J by 6 bases, with 18 bases left in between. This CDR3 comprises 15 residues. CDR1 and CDR2 from the germline V gene are LNHDA and SQIVND (reference sequence). In DNA, the CDR3 is TGTGCCAGTAGCTTACGGACAGGGAGGGGAAACATTCAGTACTTC. Residues: CASSLRTGRGNIQYF.

The rearrangement links TRBV11-2 to TRBJ1-2; D is uncertain. There are 13 residues in the CDR3. The V gene lost 3 bases and the J gene lost 5 bases, with 10 bases spanning the gap. CDR1 and CDR2 (germline): SGHAT, FQNNGV. The chain's CDR3 is CASSLSAQYGYTF. As DNA, the CDR3 is TGTGCCAGCAGCTTGAGTGCGCAATATGGCTACACCTTC. Supplemented by reference TRBV11-2 and TRBJ1-2, the full variable domain reads EAGVAQSPRYKIIEKRQSVAFWCNPISGHATLYWYQQILGQGPKLLIQFQNNGVVDDSQLPKDRFSAERLKGVDSTLKIQPAKLEDSAVYLCASSLSAQYGYTFGSGTRLTVV.

The chain is built from TRBV7-3 and TRBJ2-2; 7 bases align to TRBD2. The germline V gene encodes CDR1 SGHTA and CDR2 FQGTGA. The CDR3 is made up of 14 amino acids. V gave up 5 bases and J gave up 4 bases; unmatched junction bases: 4. CDR3 protein: CASSLGGSTGELFF. CDR3 nucleotide sequence: TGTGCCAGCAGCCTCGGGGGGAGCACCGGGGAGCTGTTTTTT.

The chain combines TRBV11-2 with TRBJ1-4, with 9 bases lining up with TRBD1. Germline loops: CDR1 SGHAT, CDR2 FQNNGV. J lost 1 base, V lost 3 bases, and 0 bases had no gene match. The CDR3 spans 15 residues. DNA of the CDR3: TGTGCCAGCAGCTTGGACAGGGGAACTAATGAAAAACTGTTTTTT. Protein sequence: CASSLDRGTNEKLFF.

This chain joins TRBV20-1 and TRBJ1-1; D remains ambiguous. Germline V gene lookup returns CDR1 DFQATT and CDR2 SNEGSKA (reference sequence). The CDR3 covers 10 residues. The V gene lost 3 bases and the J gene lost 7 bases, with 6 bases spanning the gap. This chain's CDR3 is CSARGVEAFF. Here the CDR3 DNA reads TGCAGTGCTAGGGGAGTTGAAGCTTTCTTT.

The chain combines TRBV5-1 with TRBJ2-2; the D gene is possibly TRBD1 (5 bases). V shed 0 bases and J shed 0 bases, with 6 bases lying between them. The CDR3 is 15 amino acids. Germline lookup yields CDR1 SGHRS and CDR2 YFSETQ. The CDR3 reads CASSLEGANTGELFF. The DNA of the CDR3 is TGCGCCAGCAGCTTGGAAGGGGCGAACACCGGGGAGCTGTTTTTT. Using reference TRBV5-1 and TRBJ2-2 for the parts outside the CDR3, the full variable domain is KAGVTQTPRYLIKTRGQQVTLSCSPISGHRSVSWYQQTPGQGLQFLFEYFSETQRNKGNFPGRFSGRQFSNSRSEMNVSTLELGDSALYLCASSLEGANTGELFFGEGSRLTVL.

The chain is built from TRBV19 and TRBJ2-1; 7 nucleotides match TRBD2. The V gene's germline CDR1 is LNHDA and CDR2 SQIVND (reference sequence). This CDR3 is built from 16 residues. J lost 2 bases, V lost 5 bases, and 9 bases had no gene match. The CDR3 DNA reads as TGTGCCAGTAGTGCCCCACAGCGGGGAGCCTACAATGAGCAGTTCTTC. This codes for CASSAPQRGAYNEQFF.

The chain carries TRBV30 and TRBJ1-1, with 8 nucleotides matching TRBD1. CDR3 length equals 16 residues. Germline V CDR1 and CDR2: GTSNPN, SVGIG (reference sequence). After removal of 0 bases from V and 7 bases from J, the junction contained 13 bases not matched to a gene. The CDR3 coding sequence is TGTGCCTGGAGTGTCCCCACTGGACAGGGAGCCCTTGAAGCTTTCTTT. Residues: CAWSVPTGQGALEAFF. The full variable domain, completed using reference TRBV30 and TRBJ1-1, is SQTIHQWPATLVQPVGSPLSLECTVEGTSNPNLYWYRQAAGRGLQLLFYSVGIGQISSEVPQNLSASRPQDRQFILSSKKLLLSDSGFYLCAWSVPTGQGALEAFFGQGTRLTVV.

V gene TRBV6-6 combines with J gene TRBJ1-2, with unresolved D. Germline lookup yields CDR1 MNHNY and CDR2 SVGAGI (reference sequence). This CDR3 has 13 residues. The CDR3 region has the DNA TGTGCTTCGGTAGCCCCTGGGAGCTATGGCTACACCTTC. This encodes CASVAPGSYGYTF.

DNA of the CDR3: TGTGCCAGCAGTTTTGGGACTCACACAGATACGCAGTATTTT. Encoded protein: CASSFGTHTDTQYF. The chain recombines TRBV27 with TRBJ2-3, with D maybe TRBD2 (6 bases). Germline loops: CDR1 MNHEY, CDR2 SMNVEV (reference sequence). The CDR3 spans 14 residues. V lost 3 bases and J 2 bases, leaving 9 bases between the germline ends.

The chain is built from TRBV10-3 and TRBJ1-1; D uncertain. The germline V and J ends were trimmed by 3 bases and 4 bases, with 9 bases remaining between them. The CDR3 has 13 amino acids. Germline CDR1 ENHRY, CDR2 SYGVKD. CDR3 loop: CAISDLPGTEAFF. The CDR3 region has the DNA TGTGCCATCAGTGACTTGCCGGGCACTGAAGCTTTCTTT.

V gene TRBV28 combines with J gene TRBJ1-2, with D unclear. Trimming left V 2 bases short and J 4 bases short, with 11 bases between. The CDR3 spans 14 residues. The germline V gene has CDR1 MDHEN and CDR2 SYDVKM. CDR3 in amino acids: CASSLAGDFYGYTF. The CDR3 DNA reads as TGTGCCAGCAGTTTAGCAGGCGATTTCTATGGCTACACCTTC.

This clone was seen more than once but under ten times. The rearrangement uses TRBV3-1 (or the pseudogene TRBV3-2) and TRBJ2-2; maybe TRBD1 (6 bases). V lost 2 bases and J lost 5, with 12 bases in between. Germline V lookup: CDR1 LGHDT, CDR2 YNNKEL (reference sequence). The CDR3 spans 15 residues. The chain's CDR3 is CASSQTRGGTGELFF. The CDR3 DNA reads as TGTGCCAGCAGCCAAACCAGGGGTGGAACCGGGGAGCTGTTTTTT.

The CDR3 nucleotides read TGTGCCAGCAGTGACTCTAGGGAGGAGAGGCAAGAGACCCAGTACTTC. It encodes CASSDSREERQETQYF. The chain links TRBV6-4 to TRBJ2-5; a possible D gene is TRBD2 (6 bases). The V end lost 0 bases, the J end lost 2 bases, and 13 bases lay between the germline ends. This CDR3 contains 16 residues. Germline V gene data show CDR1 as MRHNA and CDR2 as SNTAGT.

The CDR3 DNA sequence: TGCGCCACCTCTCACCCAGGTTTGAACACTGAAGCTTTCTTT. Translating gives CATSHPGLNTEAFF. V is TRBV10-2 and J is TRBJ1-1; D uncertain. The CDR3 runs to 14 residues. The V end was cut by 10 bases, the J end by 0 bases, with 15 bases between. The germline V gene encodes CDR1 WSHSY and CDR2 SAAADI.

The J gene is TRBJ2-5, the V gene TRBV9; weak D call: TRBD2 (6 bases). Germline loops: CDR1 SGDLS, CDR2 YYNGEE. The V end was cut by 0 bases, the J end by 5 bases, with 17 bases between. CDR3 length: 16 residues. The CDR3 spells CASSVAGGVGGETQYF. DNA of the CDR3: TGTGCCAGCAGCGTAGCCGGCGGGGTAGGAGGGGAGACCCAGTACTTC.

This chain joins TRBV18 and TRBJ2-5; 9 nucleotides line up with TRBD1. This CDR3 comprises 16 residues. Trimming took 3 bases from V and 3 from J; bases not matched to a gene: 8. In germline, CDR1 is KGHSH, CDR2 LQKENI. The CDR3, as DNA: TGTGCCAGCTCACCTACCGGGACAGGGAGGAAAGAGACCCAGTACTTC. Its translation: CASSPTGTGRKETQYF.

This chain uses TRBV10-1 with TRBJ2-3; tentative D call: TRBD2 (5 bases). The V gene lost 6 bases and the J gene lost 5 bases, with 9 bases spanning the gap. The germline gives CDR1 WNHNN, CDR2 SYGVQD (reference sequence). This CDR3 comprises 12 residues. In nucleotides, the CDR3 is TGCGCCAGCAGCCCTGGAGGAGATACGCAGTATTTT. Amino acid sequence: CASSPGGDTQYF.

The CDR3 reads CASTNSGYQPQHF. CDR3 DNA sequence: TGTGCCAGCACAAACAGTGGGTATCAGCCCCAGCATTTT. V is TRBV6-5 and J is TRBJ1-5; D unclear. Germline CDR1 reads MNHEY; CDR2 reads SVGAGI. This CDR3 spans 13 amino acids. The V end was cut by 7 bases, the J end by 5 bases, with 12 bases between.

CDR3 residues: CAWGQAEKLFF. CDR3 nucleotides: TGTGCCTGGGGACAGGCGGAAAAACTGTTTTTT. V gene TRBV30 combines with J gene TRBJ1-4, with 7 bases aligning to TRBD1. CDR3 length: 11 residues. The germline V gene has CDR1 GTSNPN and CDR2 SVGIG (reference sequence). V lost 5 bases, J lost 8 bases, and 2 bases stayed unmatched.

The chain couples TRBV5-6 to TRBJ2-3; D uncertain. Trimming cost V 4 bases and J 5 bases, with 14 bases left between them. Germline V gene lookup returns CDR1 SGHDT and CDR2 YYEEEE. This CDR3 region has 14 residues. The CDR3 bases are TGTGCCAGCAGCCTCAGAGGCCCTTTAGATACGCAGTATTTT. This sequence encodes CASSLRGPLDTQYF.

The chain links TRBV15 to TRBJ1-2; 9 bases are a match to TRBD1. V shed 0 bases and J 6 bases; nucleotides not matched to a gene: 5. Germline loops: CDR1 LNHNV, CDR2 YYDKDF (reference sequence). This CDR3 is 15 amino acids long. The CDR3 loop reads CATSRDRRTGDGYTF. The CDR3 DNA sequence: TGTGCCACCAGCAGAGATCGTAGGACAGGGGATGGCTACACCTTC. The entire variable domain, with the rest obtained from reference TRBV15 and TRBJ1-2, is as follows: DAMVIQNPRYQVTQFGKPVTLSCSQTLNHNVMYWYQQKSSQAPKLLFHYYDKDFNNEADTPDNFQSRRPNTSFCFLDIRSPGLGDTAMYLCATSRDRRTGDGYTFGSGTRLTVV.

Only a few counts were recorded for this clone. The chain combines TRBV11-2 with TRBJ1-3; D might be TRBD1 (5 bases). CDR3 length equals 15 residues. V gave up 3 bases and J gave up 0 bases, with 9 bases separating them. The germline gives CDR1 SGHAT, CDR2 FQNNGV. CDR3 DNA: TGTGCCAGCAGCTTGCAGGGCGGCTCTGGAAACACCATATATTTT. This codes for CASSLQGGSGNTIYF.

The chain couples TRBV2 to TRBJ1-1, with D possibly TRBD1 on 6 matching bases. V was cut by 7 bases and J by 1 base, with 13 bases left in between. The CDR3 spans 14 residues. The germline V gene has CDR1 SNHLY and CDR2 FYNNEI. For the CDR3, the DNA is TGTGCCAGCACCGCTATAGGGGGGAACACTGAAGCTTTCTTT. Translating gives CASTAIGGNTEAFF. Using reference TRBV2 and TRBJ1-1 for the parts outside the CDR3, the full variable domain is EPEVTQTPSHQVTQMGQEVILRCVPISNHLYFYWYRQILGQKVEFLVSFYNNEISEKSEIFDDQFSVERPDGSNFTLKIRSTKLEDSAMYFCASTAIGGNTEAFFGQGTRLTVV.

V and J are TRBV4-2 and TRBJ2-5; TRBD2 aligns across 9 bases. V lost 4 bases and J lost 4; bases outside the gene matches: 7. Per germline, CDR1 LGHNA and CDR2 YNFKEQ. This CDR3 has 15 residues. The CDR3 DNA sequence: TGTGCCAGCAGCCGACCGGGACTAGCAGTAGAGACCCAGTACTTC. Protein product: CASSRPGLAVETQYF.